This T cell receptor beta chain is from a study of shared T cell receptors in the human thymus. Deletions cut 5 bases from V and 6 bases from J, with 16 bases between. This CDR3 comprises 14 residues. The germline gives CDR1 MNHEY, CDR2 SMNVEV (reference sequence). Method: immunoSEQ multiplex PCR; TCRdb's copy keeps in-frame clones and lacks some. The table includes 720,000 or so clones, 80% to 90% detected once. In addition, the sample was reused for a study of human thymus T cells. Per that paper: Thymic repertoires from unrelated individuals overlapped highly, related research reported.

The sequence was obtained from a girl under three years old with a congenital heart defect. The sequenced sample was thymocytes. V is TRBV27 and J is TRBJ1-2; TRBD1 is a possible D gene (5 bases). Here the CDR3 DNA reads TGTGCCAGCAGTGGAGGGACCAAAGGGCATGGCTACACCTTC. Protein product: CASSGGTKGHGYTF.